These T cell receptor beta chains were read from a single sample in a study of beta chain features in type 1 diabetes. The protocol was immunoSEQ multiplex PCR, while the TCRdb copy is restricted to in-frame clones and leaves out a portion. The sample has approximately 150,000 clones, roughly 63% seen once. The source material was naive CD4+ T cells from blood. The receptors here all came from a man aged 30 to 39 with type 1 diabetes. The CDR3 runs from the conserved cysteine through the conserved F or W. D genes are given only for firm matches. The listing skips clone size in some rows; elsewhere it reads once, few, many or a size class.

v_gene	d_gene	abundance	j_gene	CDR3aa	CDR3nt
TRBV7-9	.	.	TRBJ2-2	CASSFRSNTGELFF	TGTGCCAGCAGCTTCAGATCAAACACCGGGGAGCTGTTTTTT
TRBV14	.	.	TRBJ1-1	CASSQDLTVTAFF	TGTGCCAGCAGCCAAGATTTGACAGTCACAGCTTTCTTT
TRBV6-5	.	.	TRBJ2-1	CASSPRMGEQFF	TGTGCCAGCAGCCCTCGTATGGGTGAGCAGTTCTTC
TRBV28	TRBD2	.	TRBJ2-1	CASRISGGAEQFF	TGTGCCAGCAGGATTAGCGGGGGGGCTGAGCAGTTCTTC
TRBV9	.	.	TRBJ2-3	CASTLLDDSEDTQYF	TGTGCCAGCACCCTCTTAGACGACTCGGAAGATACGCAGTATTTT
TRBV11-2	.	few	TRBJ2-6	CASSLEANVLTF	TGTGCCAGCAGCTTAGAGGCCAACGTCCTGACTTTC
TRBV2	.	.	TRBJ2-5	CASNGGSETQYF	TGTGCCAGCAATGGGGGATCGGAGACCCAGTACTTC
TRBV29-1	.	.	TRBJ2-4	CSVHPLAKNIQYF	TGCAGCGTTCATCCATTAGCCAAAAACATTCAGTACTTC
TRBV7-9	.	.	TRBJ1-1	CASSSGRTMNTEAFF	TGTGCCAGCAGCTCGGGACGGACTATGAACACTGAAGCTTTCTTT
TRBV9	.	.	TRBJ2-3	CASSGLRDPLTQYF	TGTGCCAGCAGCGGCCTCCGGGACCCCCTTACGCAGTATTTT